These T cell receptor beta chains were read from a single sample in a study of OX40 agonist ivuxolimab in advanced cancers. Assay: immunoSEQ multiplex PCR; the TCRdb copy retains only in-frame clones and omits some. The sample lists more than 65,000 clones; about 85% were seen once. This specimen was CD4+ or CD8+ T cells sorted from blood, taken in a trial of the OX40 agonist ivuxolimab. These receptors originate from an adult with an advanced solid tumor such as melanoma, head and neck, liver or kidney cancer. Both conserved end residues are part of each CDR3. Each record gives: clone size, J gene, V gene, D gene, CDR3 DNA, CDR3 protein. The D gene is left open where the match is weak. Not every row has a clone size; where given, it reads once, few, many or a size class.

-	TRBJ2-7	TRBV5-1	-	TGCGCCAGCAGTCGGGGAGAAACCTACGAGCAGTACTTC	CASSRGETYEQYF
-	TRBJ2-3	TRBV4-1	-	TGCGCCAGCAGCCCCCTGACGGGTCTGGGTTCAGATACGCAGTATTTT	CASSPLTGLGSDTQYF
-	TRBJ1-5	TRBV7-9	-	TGTGCCAGCAATTCTGGGGGCCCAAATCAGCCCCAGCATTTT	CASNSGGPNQPQHF
-	TRBJ2-1	TRBV19	TRBD2	TGTGCCAGTAGTACACTTATTGGGACTAGCGGGAGGGCCTACAATGAGCAGTTCTTC	CASSTLIGTSGRAYNEQFF
-	TRBJ2-7	TRBV6-5	-	TGTGCCAGCAGTTATCGGGGAGGAGGGCCGAGCGAGCAGTACTTC	CASSYRGGGPSEQYF
-	TRBJ1-2	TRBV6-6	TRBD1	TGTGCCATTGGGGACAGGGGATTCGTAGAGGGCTACACCTTC	CAIGDRGFVEGYTF
-	TRBJ1-1	TRBV20-1	-	TGCAGTGCGGAGAAGCACACTGAAGCTTTCTTT	CSAEKHTEAFF
-	TRBJ1-1	TRBV6-1	-	TGTGCCAGCAGTGCCGGGAGGAAAAAGGGGAACACTGAAGCTTTCTTT	CASSAGRKKGNTEAFF
-	TRBJ1-1	TRBV4-1	TRBD1	TGCGCCAGCAGCCAAAGGGACAGGGGAGGCACTGAAGCTTTCTTT	CASSQRDRGGTEAFF
-	TRBJ1-2	TRBV7-9	-	TGTGCCAGCAGCTTACCGGGACGGCAGTATGGCTACACCTTC	CASSLPGRQYGYTF
once	TRBJ2-7	TRBV5-1	-	TGCGCCAGCAGCTTGGACAGGTTCCCCTACGAGCAGTACTTC	CASSLDRFPYEQYF
-	TRBJ1-2	TRBV9	-	TGTGCCAGCAGCTCCGGACACCTTAACTATGGCTACACCTTC	CASSSGHLNYGYTF
once	TRBJ2-5	TRBV19	-	TGTGCCAGTAGTATTGGCCCGACCCAAGAGACCCAGTACTTC	CASSIGPTQETQYF
-	TRBJ2-7	TRBV9	TRBD2	TGTGCCAGCAGCGTGGATCAGCGGGAGGGAAGCGAGCAGTACTTC	CASSVDQREGSEQYF
-	TRBJ2-3	TRBV10-3	TRBD1	TGTGCCACCACAGGGGGCCCCACAGATACGCAGTATTTT	CATTGGPTDTQYF
-	TRBJ2-3	TRBV19	-	TGTGCCAGTAGTATGCCGGGGGGCGCGAGAGATACGCAGTATTTT	CASSMPGGARDTQYF
-	TRBJ2-7	TRBV4-1	TRBD1	TGCGCCAGCAGCCAAGATGGAATTATTGGGGGACAGGGGCGCTACGAGCAGTACTTC	CASSQDGIIGGQGRYEQYF
-	TRBJ1-1	TRBV18	TRBD1	TGTGCCAGCTCAGAGCAGGGGGCGTCTAACACTGAAGCTTTCTTT	CASSEQGASNTEAFF
-	TRBJ1-1	TRBV30	-	TGTGCCTGGAGTTACATTCAGGGGACTGAAGCTTTCTTT	CAWSYIQGTEAFF
-	TRBJ1-5	TRBV19	TRBD1	TGTGCCAGTAGTATAGAGACAGGGTTCAATCAGCCCCAGCATTTT	CASSIETGFNQPQHF
-	TRBJ1-5	TRBV6-1	TRBD1	TGTGCCAGCAGTGAAGAGGGGGCAAGCAATCAGCCCCAGCATTTT	CASSEEGASNQPQHF
-	TRBJ1-2	TRBV2	-	TGTGCCAACCAAACAGGGAAGTATGGCTACACCTTC	CANQTGKYGYTF
-	TRBJ2-7	TRBV6-1	TRBD1	TGTGCCACCAGTGGGACAGGGGCCTACGAGCAGTACTTC	CATSGTGAYEQYF
once	TRBJ2-3	TRBV4-3	-	TGCGCCAGCAGCCAACCCCTTGGGGCGGAGGGAAATACGCAGTATTTT	CASSQPLGAEGNTQYF
-	TRBJ2-5	TRBV5-1	-	TGCGCCAGCAGCTTGGTACCGGGAATTCAAGAGACCCAGTACTTC	CASSLVPGIQETQYF
-	TRBJ1-2	TRBV18	TRBD1	TGTGCCAGCTCACCTACTGGACAGGGAGACTATGGCTACACCTTC	CASSPTGQGDYGYTF
-	TRBJ2-2	TRBV5-1	TRBD1	TGCGCCAGCAGCCTGGACAGGGGCGACACCGGGGAGCTGTTTTTT	CASSLDRGDTGELFF
-	TRBJ2-5	TRBV10-3	-	TGTGCCATCAGTGGATTGCCTGGAGCTAGCCAAGAGACCCAGTACTTC	CAISGLPGASQETQYF
-	TRBJ1-5	TRBV27	-	TGTGCCAGCAGTTTATATGGAGGGACAAGCAATCAGCCCCAGCATTTT	CASSLYGGTSNQPQHF
-	TRBJ2-7	TRBV5-1	-	TGCGCCAGCAGCTTGGCCCCCGGGGTGTCGAACGAGCAGTACTTC	CASSLAPGVSNEQYF
-	TRBJ2-1	TRBV11-3	TRBD2	TGTGCCAGCAGCTTAGGTCAGACTAAGCGGGGCGAGCAGTTCTTC	CASSLGQTKRGEQFF
-	TRBJ2-3	TRBV2	-	TGTGCCAGCAGTGATCCGGACGGACGCATTAGCACAGATACGCAGTATTTT	CASSDPDGRISTDTQYF
once	TRBJ1-2	TRBV4-3	-	TGCGCCAGCAGCCCTCGGGGAGGACCCTATGGCTACACCTTC	CASSPRGGPYGYTF